The entry below describes one T cell receptor beta chain. These data come from a study of blood T cell repertoires in COVID-19. Whole-study context: The United States, Italy and Spain were the sources of the acute and convalescent COVID-19 samples.

Profiling relied on immunoSEQ multiplex PCR, and the TCRdb table lists in-frame clones only, not all of them. Counted here are more than 200,000 clones, roughly 82% occurring once; the ten biggest clones make up 4.5% to 6%. The CDR3 is 13 residues long. Germline CDR1 SGHNT, CDR2 YYREEE (reference sequence). V was clipped by 0 bases and J by 8 bases, with 11 bases between them. What was sequenced was peripheral blood. This clonotype was sampled from a woman over 75 with active or convalescent COVID-19. The chain employs TRBV5-4 and TRBJ1-2; possible D gene TRBD1, 5 bases. The CDR3 region is CASSLAGVGGYTF. The CDR3 coding sequence is TGTGCCAGCAGCTTGGCGGGGGTGGGCGGCTACACCTTC.